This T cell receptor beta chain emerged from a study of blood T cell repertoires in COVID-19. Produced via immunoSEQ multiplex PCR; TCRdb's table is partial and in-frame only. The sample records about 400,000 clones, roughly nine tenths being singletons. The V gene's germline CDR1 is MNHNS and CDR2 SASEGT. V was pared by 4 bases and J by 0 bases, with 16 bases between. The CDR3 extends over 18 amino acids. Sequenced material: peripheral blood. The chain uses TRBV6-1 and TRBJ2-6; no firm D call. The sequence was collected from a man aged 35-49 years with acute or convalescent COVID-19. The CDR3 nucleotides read TGTGCCAGCAGTGCCACCCTCAAAGCCTACTCTGGGGCCAACGTCCTGACTTTC. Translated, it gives CASSATLKAYSGANVLTF.